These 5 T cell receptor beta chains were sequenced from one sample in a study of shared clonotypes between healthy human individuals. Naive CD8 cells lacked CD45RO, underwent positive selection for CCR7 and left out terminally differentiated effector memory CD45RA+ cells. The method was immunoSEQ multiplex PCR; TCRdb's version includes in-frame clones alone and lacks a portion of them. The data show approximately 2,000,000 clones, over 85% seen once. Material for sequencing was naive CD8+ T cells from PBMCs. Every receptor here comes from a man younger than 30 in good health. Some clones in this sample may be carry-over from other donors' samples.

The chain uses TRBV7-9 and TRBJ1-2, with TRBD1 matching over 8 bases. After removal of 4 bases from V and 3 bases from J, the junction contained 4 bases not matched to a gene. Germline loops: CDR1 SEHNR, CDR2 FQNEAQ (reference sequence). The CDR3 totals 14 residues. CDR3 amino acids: CASSSAGGDYGYTF. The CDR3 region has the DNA TGTGCCAGCAGCTCAGCAGGGGGCGACTATGGCTACACCTTC.

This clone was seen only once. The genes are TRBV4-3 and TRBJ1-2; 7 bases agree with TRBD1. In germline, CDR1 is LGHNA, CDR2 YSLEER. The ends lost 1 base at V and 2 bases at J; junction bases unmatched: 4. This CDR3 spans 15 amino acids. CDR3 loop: CASSQVMGQNYGYTF. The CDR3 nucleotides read TGCGCCAGCAGCCAAGTTATGGGACAGAACTATGGCTACACCTTC.

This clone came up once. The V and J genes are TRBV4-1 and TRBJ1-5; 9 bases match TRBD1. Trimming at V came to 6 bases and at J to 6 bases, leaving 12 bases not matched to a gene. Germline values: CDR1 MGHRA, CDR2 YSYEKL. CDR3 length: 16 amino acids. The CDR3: CASSFSGTGIFQPQHF. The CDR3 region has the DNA TGCGCCAGCAGTTTTTCCGGGACAGGGATTTTTCAGCCCCAGCATTTT.

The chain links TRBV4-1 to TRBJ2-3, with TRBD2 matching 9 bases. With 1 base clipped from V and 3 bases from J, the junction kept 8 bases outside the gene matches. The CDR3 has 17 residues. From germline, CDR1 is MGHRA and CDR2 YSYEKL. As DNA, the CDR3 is TGCGCCAGCAGCCAAGTGCTTGTGCGGGAGGGAACAGATACGCAGTATTTT. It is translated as CASSQVLVREGTDTQYF.

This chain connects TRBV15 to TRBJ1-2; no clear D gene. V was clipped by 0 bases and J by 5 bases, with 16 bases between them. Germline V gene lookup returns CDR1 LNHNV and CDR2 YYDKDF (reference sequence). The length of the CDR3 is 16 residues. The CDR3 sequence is CATSRDGEVMEYGYTF. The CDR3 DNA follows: TGTGCCACCAGCAGAGATGGGGAGGTAATGGAGTATGGCTACACCTTC.